This T cell receptor (beta chain) was sequenced for a study of human T cells and chemical hapten exposure. Overall study context: Investigators sensitized roughly 2 cm by roughly 2 cm of upper inner arm skin with 2% DPC.

Broader study findings: Relative to controls, expanded TCRs formed significantly more large CDR3 similarity clusters. PT1 expanded TCR counts correlated positively with patch test score.

Time point meaning: patch test 1, 2 weeks after DPC sensitization. This sample's treatment: therapeutic diphenylcyclopropenone sensitization with weekly scalp DPC. For the library, individual cDNA molecules each received unique molecular identifiers. Via MiXCR, TCRdb re-called the RACE reads, giving one row per CDR3 protein. The table includes about 71,000 distinct CDR3 sequences, roughly 9.8% detected once. The CDR3 runs to 16 residues. For this clonotype: Its specificity is not known.

The chain couples TRBV12-2 to TRBJ2-2. TRBV12-2 is a pseudogene. This TCR was sampled from a woman in her thirties or forties with alopecia areata. Some clones in this sample may be carry-over from other donors' samples. The sample consisted of whole blood, taken in connection with sensitization to the hapten diphenylcyclopropenone (DPC). The CDR3 DNA reads TGTGCAAGTCGCTTAGCTATAAAATGGGGCACCGGGGAGCTGTTTTTT. Its protein product is CASRLAIKWGTGELFF.